The rows below give T cell receptor beta chains drawn from one sample of a study of early T cells in non-severe SARS-CoV-2 infection. TCRdb re-derived calls from the 5' RACE reads in MiXCR, one entry per CDR3 protein. The data contain 55,000 to 75,000 distinct CDR3 sequences, approximately 11% of them singletons. Input material: whole blood. These receptors were collected from an adult who was a healthcare worker with PCR-confirmed SARS-CoV-2 infection or an uninfected control (not recorded which). CDR3s include the opening cysteine and the closing phenylalanine or tryptophan. A D gene is named only where the DNA matches it firmly. Rows give clone size only sometimes, using once, few, many, or a class for an expanded clone.

d_gene	v_gene	abundance	j_gene	CDR3aa	CDR3nt
TRBD1	TRBV2	many	TRBJ1-2	CAKRTGSGGGYTF	TGTGCCAAACGGACAGGGAGTGGCGGTGGCTACACCTTC
.	TRBV6-5	many	TRBJ2-5	CASAQGVSRAHQETQYF	TGTGCCAGCGCCCAGGGTGTGTCGCGGGCCCACCAAGAGACCCAGTACTTC
TRBD2	TRBV7-2	many	TRBJ2-7	CASSSLAGVGEQYF	TGTGCCAGCAGCTCCCTAGCGGGAGTAGGCGAGCAGTACTTC
TRBD2	TRBV28	.	TRBJ2-7	CASLGGDDYEQYF	TGTGCCAGCCTTGGGGGGGACGATTACGAGCAGTACTTC
.	TRBV28	many	TRBJ1-5	CASREGSIGQPQHF	TGTGCCAGCAGGGAGGGCTCAATTGGTCAGCCCCAGCATTTT
TRBD1	TRBV5-1	.	TRBJ1-2	CASTRTGADSYGYTF	TGCGCCAGCACAAGGACAGGGGCTGATAGCTATGGCTACACCTTC
TRBD2	TRBV6-5	.	TRBJ2-1	CASKGGRVSYNEQFF	TGTGCCAGCAAGGGCGGGAGGGTTTCCTACAATGAGCAGTTCTTC
.	TRBV5-5	.	TRBJ2-1	CASSLATAGSVNSAYNEQFF	TGTGCCAGCAGCTTGGCTACGGCAGGAAGTGTCAATAGTGCCTACAATGAGCAGTTCTTC
TRBD2	TRBV4-3	few	TRBJ2-1	CASSQRVRLAGDNEQFF	TGCGCCAGCAGCCAACGTGTCAGACTAGCGGGAGACAATGAGCAGTTCTTC
.	TRBV28	.	TRBJ2-1	CASSSRGLRKNEQFF	TGTGCCAGCAGTTCACGGGGGCTAAGGAAGAATGAGCAGTTCTTC
TRBD2	TRBV24-1	few	TRBJ2-1	CATRGGSYNEQFF	TGTGCCACCCGGGGAGGGTCCTACAATGAGCAGTTCTTC
.	TRBV27	.	TRBJ2-7	CASSLSGTLPYEQYF	TGTGCCAGCAGTTTATCGGGGACTTTACCCTACGAGCAGTACTTC
.	TRBV6-4	many	TRBJ2-2	CASSPDSTGELFF	TGTGCCAGCAGTCCGGACAGCACCGGGGAGCTGTTTTTT
.	TRBV27	.	TRBJ2-1	CASSWGPSNEQFF	TGTGCCAGCAGTTGGGGCCCTTCCAATGAGCAGTTCTTC
TRBD2	TRBV5-1	.	TRBJ2-7	CASSLVWREGRPLDPYEQYF	TGCGCCAGCAGCTTGGTTTGGCGGGAGGGCCGCCCGTTGGACCCCTACGAGCAGTACTTC
.	TRBV15	few	TRBJ1-1	CATSRVGGLENTEAFF	TGTGCCACCAGCAGAGTCGGGGGGCTGGAGAACACTGAAGCTTTCTTT
TRBD1	TRBV28	.	TRBJ2-7	CASRTQRTGGYEQYF	TGTGCCAGCAGAACACAAAGGACAGGGGGTTACGAGCAGTACTTC
TRBD2	TRBV28	.	TRBJ2-3	CASIWGGRGEDTQYF	TGTGCCAGCATCTGGGGCGGGAGAGGAGAAGATACGCAGTATTTT
TRBD2	TRBV6-6	few	TRBJ2-1	CASSKPPSGRARHEQFF	TGTGCCAGCAGCAAGCCGCCTAGCGGGAGGGCCAGGCATGAGCAGTTCTTC
TRBD2	TRBV12-3/TRBV12-4	.	TRBJ2-1	CASTLGGLAGYNEQFF	TGTGCCAGCACCCTAGGGGGACTAGCGGGCTACAATGAGCAGTTCTTC
.	TRBV10-3	few	TRBJ1-2	CAISVGVYGYTF	TGTGCCATCAGTGTGGGAGTCTATGGCTACACCTTC
.	TRBV7-9	.	TRBJ1-1	CASSLQHLNTEAFF	TGTGCCAGCAGCTTACAACATTTGAACACTGAAGCTTTCTTT
TRBD1	TRBV28	.	TRBJ2-7	CASSRTGAYEQYF	TGTGCCAGCAGTAGGACAGGGGCCTACGAGCAGTACTTC
.	TRBV25-1	.	TRBJ1-3	CASSELGDTGNTIYF	TGTGCCAGCAGTGAATTAGGGGACACTGGAAACACCATATATTTT
.	TRBV28	many	TRBJ2-3	CASSLISTDTQYF	TGTGCCAGCAGTTTGATCTCCACAGATACGCAGTATTTT
.	TRBV3-1	.	TRBJ1-1	CASSPLGETNTEAFF	TGTGCCAGCAGCCCGTTGGGAGAGACGAACACTGAAGCTTTCTTT
.	TRBV6-6	many	TRBJ1-2	CASRGDTGVYGYTF	TGTGCCAGCAGGGGGGACACCGGAGTCTATGGCTACACCTTC
.	TRBV28	.	TRBJ2-2	CASSSGMNTGELFF	TGTGCCAGCAGTTCAGGGATGAACACCGGGGAGCTGTTTTTT
.	TRBV21-1	many	TRBJ2-7	CASQAEETSGYEQYF	TGTGCCAGCCAAGCAGAGGAGACTAGCGGGTACGAGCAGTACTTC
.	TRBV19	many	TRBJ1-5	CASSMRPQRVNQPQHF	TGTGCCAGTAGTATGCGTCCCCAAAGGGTCAATCAGCCCCAGCATTTT
TRBD1	TRBV6-6	few	TRBJ2-7	CASSYNRGRAEQYF	TGTGCCAGCAGTTACAACAGGGGGCGCGCCGAGCAGTACTTC
.	TRBV20-1	few	TRBJ2-2	CSAREFWLGSTGELFF	TGCAGTGCTAGAGAGTTTTGGCTAGGAAGCACCGGGGAGCTGTTTTTT
TRBD1	TRBV28	.	TRBJ1-5	CASRAPGQGDQPQHF	TGTGCCAGCAGGGCTCCGGGACAGGGGGATCAGCCCCAGCATTTT
TRBD2	TRBV10-3	.	TRBJ2-7	CAISRLAGALEQYF	TGTGCCATCAGCCGACTAGCGGGAGCACTCGAGCAGTACTTC
TRBD2	TRBV24-1	few	TRBJ2-1	CATGRAGDEQFF	TGTGCCACCGGGAGGGCCGGTGATGAGCAGTTCTTC
TRBD1	TRBV20-1	few	TRBJ2-5	CSALHRDRETQYF	TGCAGTGCGCTACACCGGGACAGAGAGACCCAGTACTTC
TRBD1	TRBV6-5	.	TRBJ2-3	CASSSGTARTDTQYF	TGTGCCAGCAGTTCCGGGACAGCCCGCACAGATACGCAGTATTTT
TRBD2	TRBV10-3	few	TRBJ2-1	CARTSGRIYNEQFF	TGTGCCAGGACTAGCGGGAGGATCTACAATGAACAGTTCTTC
.	TRBV20-1	.	TRBJ2-7	CSAYLPSYEQYF	TGCAGTGCTTACCTGCCCTCCTACGAGCAGTACTTC
TRBD1	TRBV6-5	many	TRBJ1-1	CASSESGGVTEAFF	TGTGCCAGCAGCGAATCAGGGGGCGTCACTGAAGCTTTCTTT
TRBD2	TRBV28	few	TRBJ2-3	CASSLGGRPRSPDTQYF	TGTGCCAGCAGTTTAGGCGGGAGACCCCGGAGCCCAGATACGCAGTATTTT
.	TRBV12-3/TRBV12-4	few	TRBJ2-5	CASSSGNQETQYF	TGTGCCAGCAGTTCAGGGAACCAAGAGACCCAGTACTTC
TRBD1	TRBV5-1	many	TRBJ1-2	CASSLEQGKYGYTF	TGCGCCAGCAGCTTGGAACAGGGGAAGTATGGCTACACCTTC
TRBD1	TRBV6-6	few	TRBJ1-1	CASTQQGTEAFF	TGTGCCAGCACCCAACAGGGGACCGAAGCTTTCTTT
.	TRBV28	few	TRBJ2-7	CASSLGPGAGEQYF	TGTGCCAGCAGTTTGGGTCCGGGAGCCGGGGAGCAGTACTTC